A single sample gave rise to the 15 T cell receptor beta chains below, sequenced in a study of T cell responses to AZD1222 COVID-19 vaccine. Libraries were prepared by immunoSEQ multiplex PCR; TCRdb keeps only in-frame clonotypes and omits some of them. The sample yields about 170,000 clones, around 90% seen once. Material: peripheral blood, obtained 28 days after the second dose of the MenACWY control vaccine. These receptors all come from an adult who received the MenACWY meningococcal vaccine as a control.

The genes are TRBV9 and TRBJ2-7; no clear D. V was clipped by 3 bases and J by 6 bases, with 13 bases between them. Germline CDR1 is SGDLS and CDR2 is YYNGEE. The CDR3 totals 13 residues. The CDR3 is CASSGQAAIEQYF. CDR3 in DNA: TGTGCCAGCAGCGGGCAGGCAGCTATCGAGCAGTACTTC.

V gene TRBV28 combines with J gene TRBJ1-5; 9 bases match TRBD1. Germline values: CDR1 MDHEN, CDR2 SYDVKM. J gave up 8 bases and V 5 bases, and 7 bases lay outside the gene matches. The length of the CDR3 is 14 residues. CDR3 protein: CASSPGTGNKPQHF. DNA for the CDR3: TGTGCCAGCAGTCCTGGGACAGGGAATAAGCCCCAGCATTTT.

This chain joins TRBV6-4 and TRBJ2-3, with D unresolved. In germline, CDR1 is MRHNA, CDR2 SNTAGT. The CDR3 runs to 14 residues. V shed 3 bases and J shed 4 bases, with 11 bases lying between them. CDR3 nucleotides: TGTGCCAGCAGTGAGATTTTAGGCTCAGATACGCAGTATTTT. It codes for CASSEILGSDTQYF.

This chain links TRBV7-9 with TRBJ1-1, with TRBD1 matching 9 bases. Germline CDR1 SEHNR, CDR2 FQNEAQ (reference sequence). With 3 bases clipped from V and 7 bases from J, the junction kept 9 bases outside the gene matches. The CDR3 loop spans 15 amino acids. DNA for the CDR3: TGTGCCAGCAGCTTCAGAGACAGGGGGGTAGGTGAAGCTTTCTTT. This encodes CASSFRDRGVGEAFF.

The rearrangement uses TRBV11-2 and TRBJ2-5; D unresolved. The V gene lost 5 bases and the J gene lost 5 bases, with 21 bases spanning the gap. This CDR3 comprises 16 residues. Germline V gene lookup returns CDR1 SGHAT and CDR2 FQNNGV. CDR3 sequence (DNA): TGTGCCAGCAGCCCTAGGTGGACGCAGGAGAGGGAGACCCAGTACTTC. Residues: CASSPRWTQERETQYF. The variable domain in full, with the rest retrieved from reference TRBV11-2 and TRBJ2-5, is EAGVAQSPRYKIIEKRQSVAFWCNPISGHATLYWYQQILGQGPKLLIQFQNNGVVDDSQLPKDRFSAERLKGVDSTLKIQPAKLEDSAVYLCASSPRWTQERETQYFGPGTRLLVL.

The rearrangement links TRBV28 to TRBJ1-4; D unclear. V was pared by 2 bases and J by 2 bases, with 9 bases between. The CDR3 has 15 amino acids. From germline, CDR1 is MDHEN and CDR2 SYDVKM. In nucleotides, the CDR3 is TGTGCCAGCAGTTTAATCCGGGCCACTAATGAAAAACTGTTTTTT. It translates to CASSLIRATNEKLFF.

The chain links TRBV6-5 to TRBJ1-5; D is undetermined. V was cut by 5 bases and J by 3 bases, with 11 bases left in between. This CDR3 has 14 residues. Germline-derived CDR1 and CDR2 are MNHEY and SVGAGI. In DNA, the CDR3 is TGTGCCAGCAGTCCCGAGGGCTCCAATCAGCCCCAGCATTTT. Its protein product is CASSPEGSNQPQHF.

The J gene is TRBJ1-1, the V gene TRBV6-5, with TRBD1 matching 7 bases. The J segment lost 8 bases and the V segment lost 6 bases, leaving 6 bases of the junction unmatched. CDR3 size: 12 residues. The V gene's germline CDR1 is MNHEY and CDR2 SVGAGI. CDR3 nucleotide sequence: TGTGCCAGCAGAGACAGGGACGAAGAAGCTTTCTTT. Translation: CASRDRDEEAFF.

This chain connects TRBV5-4 to TRBJ2-2; TRBD2 aligns across 7 bases. There are 16 residues in the CDR3. V dropped 1 base and J dropped 7; count of bases not matched to a gene: 10. Germline V lookup: CDR1 SGHNT, CDR2 YYREEE (reference sequence). The CDR3 nucleotides are TGTGCCAGCAGCTTGAATTCGGGGGGACTCGGCGGGGAGCTGTTTTTT. This gives the protein CASSLNSGGLGGELFF.

The chain links TRBV21-1 to TRBJ2-7; the D call of TRBD1 is as the table states it, not checked on the DNA. TRBV21-1 is an annotated pseudogene. The CDR3 contains 17 residues. CDR3 amino acids: CASSKIPRQGPSYEQYF. The CDR3 DNA is TGTGCCAGCAGCAAAATTCCCAGACAGGGACCTTCCTACGAGCAGTACTTC.

In DNA, the CDR3 is TGTGCCACCAGTGCCCCCCTGAGAGATACGCAGTATTTT. This gives the protein CATSAPLRDTQYF. This chain joins TRBV24-1 and TRBJ2-3; D not certain. Germline V gene data show CDR1 as KGHDR and CDR2 as SFDVKD. The V end was cut by 5 bases, the J end by 5 bases, with 10 bases between. The CDR3 consists of 13 residues.

The CDR3 is CASGLVPDTQYF. CDR3 DNA sequence: TGTGCTAGTGGTTTGGTCCCCGATACGCAGTATTTT. The chain recombines TRBV12-5 with TRBJ2-3; the D is unclear. Trimming removed 0 bases at V and 6 bases at J, with 4 bases between. CDR1 and CDR2 (germline): LGHNT, FRNRAP. The CDR3 is made up of 12 amino acids.

The CDR3: CASSEQAGGNYNEQFF. The CDR3 DNA sequence: TGTGCCAGCAGCGAACAAGCGGGAGGGAACTACAATGAGCAGTTCTTC. This chain uses TRBV11-2 with TRBJ2-1; 10 bases line up with TRBD2. Germline CDR1 reads SGHAT; CDR2 reads FQNNGV. There are 16 residues in the CDR3. V shed 5 bases, J shed 3 bases, and the junction held 7 bases outside the gene matches.

The chain recombines TRBV18 with TRBJ2-7, with D maybe TRBD1 (6 bases). Trimming left V 2 bases short and J 2 bases short, with 10 bases between. Germline-derived CDR1 and CDR2 are KGHSH and LQKENI. The CDR3 totals 14 residues. In DNA form, the CDR3 reads TGTGCCAGCTCACCAATGGACAGTACCTACGAGCAGTACTTC. Translated: CASSPMDSTYEQYF.

V and J are TRBV28 and TRBJ2-7; 7 nucleotides match TRBD2. The CDR3 is made up of 15 amino acids. The V gene end was trimmed by 2 bases and the J gene end by 1 base; junction bases not matched to a gene: 5. The germline V gene has CDR1 MDHEN and CDR2 SYDVKM. In DNA form, the CDR3 reads TGTGCCAGCAGTTTAAGGTCTAGCGGTTCCTACGAGCAGTACTTC. Amino acid sequence: CASSLRSSGSYEQYF. Based on the CDR3 plus reference TRBV28 and TRBJ2-7, the full variable domain is DVKVTQSSRYLVKRTGEKVFLECVQDMDHENMFWYRQDPGLGLRLIYFSYDVKMKEKGDIPEGYSVSREKKERFSLILESASTNQTSMYLCASSLRSSGSYEQYFGPGTRLTVT.